This TCR beta chain comes out of a study of shared clonotypes between healthy human individuals. Libraries were prepared by immunoSEQ multiplex PCR; TCRdb keeps only in-frame clonotypes and omits some of them. The data contain about a million clones, 70% to 85% of them singletons. The clonotype was recovered from a man aged 18 to 30 in good health. Material for sequencing was memory CD4+ T cells sorted from blood. Stated subset: CD45RA-negative fraction.

CDR3 region: CASSSTGGDSPLHF. CDR3 in DNA: TGTGCCAGCAGCTCCACAGGGGGCGATTCACCCCTCCACTTT. This chain uses TRBV5-4 with TRBJ1-6; 9 nucleotides line up with TRBD1. CDR3 length equals 14 residues. V was pared by 3 bases and J by 8 bases, with 3 bases of the junction left unmatched. Germline V gene lookup returns CDR1 SGHNT and CDR2 YYREEE (reference sequence).